A selection of T cell receptor beta chains follows, all from one sample in a study of early T cells in non-severe SARS-CoV-2 infection. TCRdb re-derived calls from the 5' RACE reads in MiXCR, one entry per CDR3 protein. The table records 50,000 to 60,000 distinct CDR3 sequences, 11% of them present only once. Sequencing was carried out using whole blood. Receptor source: an adult who was a healthcare worker with PCR-confirmed SARS-CoV-2 infection or an uninfected control (not recorded which). Each CDR3 is given with its conserved first and last residue. D genes are given only for firm matches. Size is stated for part of the rows, as once, few or many counts, or as a class when the clone is expanded.

V: TRBV29-1; D: NA; J: TRBJ2-1; size: NA; CDR3: CSVLGLPDRIYNEQFF; DNA: TGCAGCGTTCTGGGACTCCCAGACAGGATATACAATGAGCAGTTCTTC
V: TRBV28; D: NA; J: TRBJ2-3; size: NA; CDR3: CASSFQGTGTDTQYF; DNA: TGTGCCAGCAGCTTCCAGGGTACCGGCACAGATACGCAGTATTTT
V: TRBV7-2; D: TRBD1; J: TRBJ2-7; size: NA; CDR3: CASSSWDRGLYEQYF; DNA: TGTGCCAGCAGCTCCTGGGACAGGGGTCTTTACGAGCAGTACTTC
V: TRBV5-6; D: TRBD1; J: TRBJ1-1; size: many; CDR3: CASSLDRGLYTEAFF; DNA: TGTGCCAGCAGCTTGGACAGGGGGCTGTACACTGAAGCTTTCTTT
V: TRBV28; D: NA; J: TRBJ2-1; size: few; CDR3: CASLAPSSTQFF; DNA: TGTGCCAGCCTCGCCCCATCATCGACGCAGTTCTTC
V: TRBV7-9; D: NA; J: TRBJ2-6; size: few; CDR3: CASSSMAAGANVLTF; DNA: TGTGCCAGCAGCTCGATGGCCGCTGGGGCCAACGTCCTGACTTTC
V: TRBV7-9; D: NA; J: TRBJ2-1; size: many; CDR3: CASSFFSGGLNEQFF; DNA: TGTGCCAGCAGCTTTTTCTCAGGAGGATTAAATGAGCAGTTCTTC
V: TRBV7-3; D: NA; J: TRBJ1-4; size: NA; CDR3: CASSPKIREREKLFF; DNA: TGTGCCAGCAGCCCGAAAATCCGGGAGCGGGAAAAACTGTTTTTT
V: TRBV20-1; D: NA; J: TRBJ2-7; size: many; CDR3: CSTKPGSGYEQYF; DNA: TGCAGTACAAAACCCGGGAGTGGGTACGAGCAGTACTTC
V: TRBV4-1; D: NA; J: TRBJ2-7; size: NA; CDR3: CASSQESWGYEQYF; DNA: TGCGCCAGCAGCCAAGAGTCTTGGGGATACGAGCAGTACTTC
V: TRBV9; D: NA; J: TRBJ2-5; size: many; CDR3: CATGRDPQETQYF; DNA: TGTGCCACCGGCCGGGACCCCCAAGAGACCCAGTACTTC
V: TRBV6-1; D: TRBD2; J: TRBJ2-5; size: NA; CDR3: CASSEALRGASGRLQETQYF; DNA: TGTGCCAGCAGTGAAGCGCTTAGGGGGGCTAGCGGGAGACTCCAAGAGACCCAGTACTTC
V: TRBV5-1; D: NA; J: TRBJ2-2; size: few; CDR3: CASSPLPGHNTGELFF; DNA: TGCGCCAGCAGCCCTCTTCCGGGACACAACACCGGGGAGCTGTTTTTT
V: TRBV5-1; D: NA; J: TRBJ2-2; size: few; CDR3: CASSLVQDSTGELFF; DNA: TGCGCCAGCAGCTTGGTTCAGGACAGCACCGGGGAGCTGTTTTTT
V: TRBV30; D: NA; J: TRBJ1-1; size: many; CDR3: CAWSPGIAEAFF; DNA: TGTGCCTGGAGTCCCGGGATAGCTGAAGCTTTCTTT
V: TRBV28; D: NA; J: TRBJ2-5; size: few; CDR3: CASSSYVRETQYF; DNA: TGTGCCAGCAGTTCTTACGTACGGGAGACCCAGTACTTC
V: TRBV12-3/TRBV12-4; D: NA; J: TRBJ2-7; size: NA; CDR3: CASSRTASYEQYF; DNA: TGTGCCAGCAGTCGTACAGCCTCCTACGAGCAGTACTTC
V: TRBV20-1; D: NA; J: TRBJ2-2; size: many; CDR3: CSARDGGNTGELFF; DNA: TGCAGTGCTAGAGATGGCGGGAACACCGGGGAGCTGTTTTTT
V: TRBV20-1; D: TRBD2; J: TRBJ2-1; size: NA; CDR3: CSATPGTRIYNEQFF; DNA: TGCAGTGCTACCCCCGGGACTAGGATATACAATGAGCAGTTCTTC
V: TRBV10-2; D: NA; J: TRBJ2-7; size: few; CDR3: CASSATYEQYF; DNA: TGCGCCAGCAGTGCTACCTACGAGCAGTACTTC
V: TRBV6-6; D: NA; J: TRBJ2-3; size: NA; CDR3: CASSATPRSSRDTDTQYF; DNA: TGTGCCAGCAGTGCGACCCCAAGATCTAGCCGAGACACAGATACGCAGTATTTT
V: TRBV30; D: NA; J: TRBJ2-5; size: few; CDR3: CAWSVLRQGGETQYF; DNA: TGTGCCTGGAGTGTACTTAGGCAGGGGGGAGAGACCCAGTACTTC
V: TRBV3-1; D: NA; J: TRBJ2-2; size: many; CDR3: CASSQGLAAASTGELFF; DNA: TGTGCCAGCAGCCAAGGACTGGCGGCCGCGAGCACCGGGGAGCTGTTTTTT
V: TRBV14; D: NA; J: TRBJ2-1; size: NA; CDR3: CASSQVGRSSYNEQFF; DNA: TGTGCCAGCAGCCAAGTTGGAAGGAGCTCCTACAATGAGCAGTTCTTC
V: TRBV28; D: NA; J: TRBJ2-2; size: NA; CDR3: CASSLTATPRTRTGELFF; DNA: TGTGCCAGCAGTTTGACAGCTACCCCACGGACCCGTACCGGGGAGCTGTTTTTT
V: TRBV11-2; D: NA; J: TRBJ1-1; size: many; CDR3: CASSLSLGNTEAFF; DNA: TGTGCCAGCAGCTTATCGCTGGGGAACACTGAAGCTTTCTTT
V: TRBV27; D: NA; J: TRBJ2-7; size: NA; CDR3: CASSFYGRRGEQYF; DNA: TGTGCCAGCAGTTTTTACGGGAGGAGGGGGGAGCAGTACTTC
V: TRBV15; D: NA; J: TRBJ2-1; size: few; CDR3: CATSRARDEQFF; DNA: TGTGCCACCAGCAGGGCACGCGATGAGCAGTTCTTC
V: TRBV28; D: TRBD1; J: TRBJ2-5; size: NA; CDR3: CASSLGRTGGLETQYF; DNA: TGTGCCAGCAGTTTAGGTCGGACAGGGGGATTGGAGACCCAGTACTTC
V: TRBV6-5; D: NA; J: TRBJ2-3; size: NA; CDR3: CASRADLTLTDTQYF; DNA: TGTGCCAGCAGAGCGGACCTAACCCTCACAGATACGCAGTATTTT
V: TRBV5-6; D: NA; J: TRBJ2-2; size: NA; CDR3: CASSLVTSTGELFF; DNA: TGTGCCAGCAGCTTGGTGACTAGTACCGGGGAGCTGTTTTTT
V: TRBV6-1; D: TRBD2; J: TRBJ2-3; size: many; CDR3: CASSGGLEGTQYF; DNA: TGTGCCAGCAGTGGGGGACTAGAGGGAACGCAGTATTTT
V: TRBV28; D: TRBD1; J: TRBJ1-2; size: many; CDR3: CASRLSTGFGYTF; DNA: TGTGCCAGCAGATTATCGACAGGGTTCGGCTACACCTTC
V: TRBV7-9; D: TRBD2; J: TRBJ2-5; size: NA; CDR3: CASRPSGEETQYF; DNA: TGTGCCAGCAGGCCAAGCGGGGAAGAGACCCAGTACTTC
V: TRBV14; D: NA; J: TRBJ2-4; size: NA; CDR3: CASSQTITQYF; DNA: TGTGCCAGCAGCCAAACAATAACTCAGTACTTC
V: TRBV24-1; D: NA; J: TRBJ1-4; size: few; CDR3: CATSETGEANEKLFF; DNA: TGTGCCACCAGTGAAACAGGTGAAGCTAATGAAAAACTGTTTTTT
V: TRBV29-1; D: TRBD2; J: TRBJ2-3; size: NA; CDR3: CSASGTSGGASTDTQYF; DNA: TGCAGCGCCTCCGGGACTAGCGGGGGGGCTAGCACAGATACGCAGTATTTT
V: TRBV7-8; D: TRBD2; J: TRBJ2-3; size: NA; CDR3: CASSPRTSGGFTDTQYF; DNA: TGTGCCAGCAGCCCTCGGACTAGCGGGGGATTCACAGATACGCAGTATTTT
V: TRBV6-5; D: NA; J: TRBJ2-7; size: many; CDR3: CASSAVAATHEQYF; DNA: TGTGCCAGCAGCGCCGTAGCAGCGACCCACGAGCAGTACTTC
V: TRBV15; D: NA; J: TRBJ2-1; size: NA; CDR3: CATSRGAGNEQFF; DNA: TGTGCCACCAGCAGAGGGGCGGGGAATGAGCAGTTCTTC
V: TRBV6-2/TRBV6-3; D: NA; J: TRBJ1-1; size: many; CDR3: CASSYPNTEAFF; DNA: TGTGCCAGCAGTTACCCGAACACTGAAGCTTTCTTT
V: TRBV6-5; D: NA; J: TRBJ2-1; size: many; CDR3: CASSLIQGNEQFF; DNA: TGTGCCAGCAGTCTCATCCAGGGAAATGAGCAGTTCTTC
V: TRBV29-1; D: NA; J: TRBJ2-3; size: few; CDR3: CSVVTATDTQYF; DNA: TGCAGCGTTGTAACAGCCACAGATACGCAGTATTTT
V: TRBV12-3/TRBV12-4; D: NA; J: TRBJ1-6; size: few; CDR3: CASSYQGLNSPLHF; DNA: TGTGCCAGCAGTTACCAGGGACTTAATTCACCCCTCCACTTT
V: TRBV7-9; D: NA; J: TRBJ1-2; size: many; CDR3: CASSPGRDLYTF; DNA: TGTGCCAGCAGCCCTGGCAGGGACCTGTACACCTTC
V: TRBV4-1; D: TRBD1; J: TRBJ2-3; size: few; CDR3: CASSQAGQGSTDTQYF; DNA: TGCGCCAGCAGCCAAGCTGGACAGGGGAGCACAGATACGCAGTATTTT
V: TRBV28; D: NA; J: TRBJ1-1; size: many; CDR3: CASLGLLMNTEAFF; DNA: TGTGCCAGCCTTGGACTGTTAATGAACACTGAAGCTTTCTTT
V: TRBV4-1; D: NA; J: TRBJ2-1; size: many; CDR3: CASSQAPYNEQFF; DNA: TGCGCCAGCAGCCAAGCCCCGTACAATGAGCAGTTCTTC